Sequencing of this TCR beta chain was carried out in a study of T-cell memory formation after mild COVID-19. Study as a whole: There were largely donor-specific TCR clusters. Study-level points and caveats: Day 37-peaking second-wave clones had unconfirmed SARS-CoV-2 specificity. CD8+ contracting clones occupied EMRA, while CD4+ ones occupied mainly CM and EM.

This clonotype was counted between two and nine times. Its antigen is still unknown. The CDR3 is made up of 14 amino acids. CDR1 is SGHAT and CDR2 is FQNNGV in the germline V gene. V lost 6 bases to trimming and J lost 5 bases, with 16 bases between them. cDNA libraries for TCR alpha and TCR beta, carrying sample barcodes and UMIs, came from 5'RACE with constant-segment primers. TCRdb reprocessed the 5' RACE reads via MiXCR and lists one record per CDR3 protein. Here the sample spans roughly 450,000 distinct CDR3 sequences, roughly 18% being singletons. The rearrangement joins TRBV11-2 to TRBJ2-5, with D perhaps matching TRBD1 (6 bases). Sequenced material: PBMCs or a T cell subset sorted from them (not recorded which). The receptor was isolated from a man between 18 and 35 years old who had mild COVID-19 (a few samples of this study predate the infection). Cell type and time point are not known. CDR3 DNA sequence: TGTGCCAGCAGTCGAGTTGGACAGATGGAGACCCAGTACTTC. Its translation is CASSRVGQMETQYF.